This TCR beta chain originates from a study of T-cell reconstitution after alpha-beta-depleted transplantation in children. V was pared by 6 bases and J by 5 bases, with 19 bases between. Per the germline V gene, CDR1 is DFQATT and CDR2 is SNEGSKA (reference sequence). This CDR3 is 14 amino acids long. Unique molecular identifiers were built into the TCRbeta library. TCRdb re-derived calls from the PCR reads in MiXCR, one entry per CDR3 protein. The sample consists of around 530,000 distinct CDR3 sequences, around a third of them appearing once. This material consisted of PBMCs from the stem cell graft donor, taken from the stem cell graft. This TCR was recovered from a human donor who donated a stem cell graft to a child with aplastic anemia. This sequence joins TRBV20-1 and TRBJ2-5; TRBD2 might be the D (5 bases). CDR3 sequence: CSASGTAWEETQYF. The CDR3, as DNA: TGCAGTGCAAGCGGTACTGCCTGGGAGGAGACCCAGTACTTC.